A selection of T cell receptor beta chains follows, all from one sample in a study of T cells and copy number aberrations in small-cell lung cancer. Profiling relied on immunoSEQ multiplex PCR, and the TCRdb table lists in-frame clones only, not all of them. Of thousands of clones detected, around four fifths appear once; the ten largest clones hold 3.5% to 5.5%. Sequencing used normal tissue next to the tumor. The receptors come from a woman aged 50 to 60 with small cell lung cancer. Both conserved end residues are part of each CDR3. The D gene is left open where the match is weak. The size field is filled for only some rows; it gives once, few, many or a size class.

J,size,D,V,CDR3,DNA
TRBJ2-2,.,.,TRBV7-9,CASSLSSRGAGELFF,TGTGCCAGCAGCTTAAGCAGCCGGGGAGCCGGGGAGCTGTTTTTT
TRBJ2-5,.,.,TRBV5-1,CASSGQGFQETQYF,TGCGCCAGCAGCGGTCAGGGCTTCCAAGAGACCCAGTACTTC
TRBJ2-5,.,TRBD1,TRBV7-3,CASSSQLQGQGRETQYF,TGTGCCAGCAGCTCTCAACTCCAAGGACAGGGGCGAGAGACCCAGTACTTC
TRBJ2-2,.,.,TRBV4-1,CASSQPNGRELFF,TGCGCCAGCAGCCAGCCTAATGGTAGGGAGCTGTTTTTT
TRBJ2-7,.,.,TRBV5-6,CASSTTSYEQYF,TGTGCCAGCAGCACGACCTCCTACGAGCAGTACTTC
TRBJ2-7,.,TRBD1,TRBV7-6,CASSPPGQTYEQYF,TGTGCCAGCAGCCCCCCGGGACAGACCTACGAGCAGTACTTC
TRBJ1-5,.,.,TRBV4-2,CASSQDGGTQPQHF,TGTGCCAGCAGCCAAGATGGGGGGACTCAGCCCCAGCATTTT
TRBJ2-7,.,.,TRBV21-1,CASSKLTSGFYEQYF,TGTGCCAGCAGCAAGCTTACTAGCGGGTTCTACGAGCAGTACTTC
TRBJ2-5,.,.,TRBV28,CASSLMVVRQETQYF,TGTGCCAGCAGTTTAATGGTAGTTCGCCAAGAGACCCAGTACTTC
TRBJ2-1,.,.,TRBV29-1,CSVGGQNNEQFF,TGCAGCGTTGGTGGACAGAACAATGAGCAGTTCTTC
TRBJ2-1,.,TRBD2,TRBV9,CASIPSFPVMASGDNEQFF,TGTGCCAGCATCCCAAGTTTTCCAGTGATGGCTAGCGGAGACAATGAGCAGTTCTTC
TRBJ1-2,few,.,TRBV7-2,CASSLPGGVNYGYTF,TGTGCCAGCAGCCTCCCCGGAGGGGTGAACTATGGCTACACCTTC
TRBJ2-7,.,.,TRBV6-1,CASSGVLYEQYF,TGTGCCAGCAGTGGGGTACTCTACGAGCAGTACTTC
TRBJ2-6,.,.,TRBV7-2,CASRLRDSGANVLTF,TGTGCCAGCAGGCTTCGGGACTCTGGGGCCAACGTCCTGACTTTC
TRBJ2-2,.,TRBD2,TRBV19,CATRTSGNTGELFF,TGTGCCACCCGGACTAGCGGGAACACCGGGGAGCTGTTTTTT
TRBJ2-3,.,TRBD2,TRBV30,CAWSVGLAGTTDTQYF,TGTGCCTGGAGTGTAGGGTTAGCGGGGACCACAGATACGCAGTATTTT
TRBJ2-3,.,.,TRBV4-3,CASSQDRRADTQYF,TGCGCCAGCAGCCAAGATAGGAGGGCAGATACGCAGTATTTT
TRBJ2-3,.,.,TRBV30,CAWGRVDTQYF,TGTGCCTGGGGCAGGGTCGATACGCAGTATTTT
TRBJ1-4,.,.,TRBV30,CAWSGGNEKLFF,TGTGCCTGGAGTGGGGGTAATGAAAAACTGTTTTTT
TRBJ1-5,.,.,TRBV6-1,CASSEGNLGAPPQHF,TGTGCCAGCAGTGAAGGTAATCTTGGTGCTCCGCCCCAGCATTTT
TRBJ2-2,.,.,TRBV10-2,CASGRTGLTGELFF,TGCGCCAGCGGGCGAACGGGACTCACCGGGGAGCTGTTTTTT
TRBJ2-5,.,.,TRBV5-1,CASRGETQYF,TGCGCCAGCAGAGGGGAGACCCAGTACTTC
TRBJ2-7,.,.,TRBV9,CASSARVGGEQYF,TGTGCCAGCAGCGCCCGGGTGGGAGGCGAGCAGTACTTC
TRBJ2-2,.,TRBD1,TRBV2,CASSNGQVAPGELFF,TGTGCCAGCAGTAACGGACAGGTGGCCCCCGGGGAGCTGTTTTTT
TRBJ2-4,.,.,TRBV5-6,CASSFFSSNIQYF,TGTGCCAGCAGCTTTTTTAGCTCAAACATTCAGTACTTC
TRBJ1-1,.,TRBD1,TRBV30,CAWSKGAAGNTEAFF,TGTGCCTGGAGCAAGGGGGCGGCAGGGAACACTGAAGCTTTCTTT
TRBJ2-7,.,TRBD1,TRBV15,CATSRELDRGTSEQYF,TGTGCCACCAGCAGGGAACTGGACAGGGGAACCAGCGAGCAGTACTTC
TRBJ1-2,.,.,TRBV25-1,CASSDLRGDPGSNYGYTF,TGTGCCAGCAGTGACCTACGGGGGGACCCGGGGAGTAACTATGGCTACACCTTC
TRBJ1-5,.,TRBD1,TRBV6-1,CASSAGQGLNQPQHF,TGTGCCAGCAGTGCCGGACAGGGACTTAATCAGCCCCAGCATTTT
TRBJ2-4,once,.,TRBV2,CASSLDWTVSSSNIQYF,TGTGCCAGCAGTCTTGACTGGACAGTAAGTTCGTCAAACATTCAGTACTTC
TRBJ2-2,.,TRBD2,TRBV11-2,CASSLDRLAVNTGELFF,TGTGCCAGCAGCTTAGATAGGCTAGCGGTGAACACCGGGGAGCTGTTTTTT
TRBJ2-7,.,TRBD2,TRBV5-1,CASSLASGLSYEQYF,TGCGCCAGCAGCTTGGCTAGCGGGCTTTCCTACGAGCAGTACTTC
TRBJ1-3,.,.,TRBV7-9,CASRVVSGNTIYF,TGTGCCAGCAGGGTGGTATCTGGAAACACCATATATTTT
TRBJ2-7,.,TRBD2,TRBV30,CAWRGGSSYEQYF,TGTGCCTGGCGCGGGGGGAGCTCCTACGAGCAGTACTTC
TRBJ1-3,few,TRBD1,TRBV4-2,CASSLVGQGENTIYF,TGTGCCAGCAGCCTTGTAGGACAGGGTGAAAACACCATATATTTT
TRBJ2-7,.,TRBD2,TRBV9,CASSVESSGSSYEQYF,TGTGCCAGCAGCGTAGAATCTAGCGGGAGCTCCTACGAGCAGTACTTC
TRBJ2-3,.,TRBD2,TRBV5-4,CASSFGLAYTDTQYF,TGTGCCAGCAGCTTCGGACTAGCGTACACAGATACGCAGTATTTT
TRBJ1-2,.,.,TRBV30,CAWSGGTSNYGYTF,TGTGCCTGGAGTGGCGGGACATCTAACTATGGCTACACCTTC
TRBJ2-3,.,TRBD1,TRBV11-2,CASSWTGGTDTQYF,TGTGCCAGCAGCTGGACAGGGGGCACAGATACGCAGTATTTT
TRBJ1-2,.,.,TRBV6-1,CASSTGASYGYTF,TGTGCCAGCAGCACCGGGGCCTCCTATGGCTACACCTTC
TRBJ2-7,.,TRBD1,TRBV11-1,CASSFGDRSYEQYF,TGTGCCAGCAGCTTCGGGGACAGGTCCTACGAGCAGTACTTC
TRBJ1-2,.,.,TRBV27,CASRQDNPNYGYTF,TGTGCCAGCAGGCAGGACAACCCTAACTATGGCTACACCTTC
TRBJ1-2,.,.,TRBV5-8,CASSLLASSFYGYTF,TGTGCCAGCAGCTTGTTGGCGTCCTCCTTCTATGGCTACACCTTC
TRBJ2-7,few,.,TRBV10-3,CAISEGEQDEQYF,TGTGCCATCAGTGAGGGGGAGCAAGACGAGCAGTACTTC
TRBJ1-1,few,.,TRBV5-4,CASSSTLQHEAFF,TGTGCCAGCAGCTCCACCCTACAGCATGAAGCTTTCTTT
TRBJ2-1,.,TRBD2,TRBV30,CAWSVLETSGYNEQFF,TGTGCCTGGAGTGTACTAGAGACTAGCGGATACAATGAGCAGTTCTTC
TRBJ2-5,once,TRBD2,TRBV11-3,CASSYPLGLAGPYQETQYF,TGTGCCAGCAGCTATCCACTGGGACTAGCGGGACCCTACCAAGAGACCCAGTACTTC
TRBJ2-6,.,.,TRBV30,CAWLGGSGANVLTF,TGTGCCTGGTTGGGGGGCTCTGGGGCCAACGTCCTGACTTTC
TRBJ2-5,.,TRBD1,TRBV27,CASSLSGRTGERETQYF,TGTGCCAGCAGTTTATCGGGAAGGACAGGGGAGAGGGAGACCCAGTACTTC
TRBJ1-4,.,TRBD1,TRBV10-1,CASSERRARGSETNEKLFF,TGCGCCAGCAGTGAACGTCGGGCCAGGGGGTCGGAAACTAATGAAAAACTGTTTTTT